A selection of T cell receptor beta chains follows, all from one sample in a study of CD8 T cells in ankylosing spondylitis. A single record per CDR3 protein comes from TCRdb applying MiXCR to the 5' RACE reads. This table has some 350,000 distinct CDR3 sequences, about 15% appearing once. The specimen sequenced was blood, either unsorted or a sorted T cell fraction (not recorded which). Every receptor here comes from a male donor with ankylosing spondylitis or in good health (not recorded which). The CDR3 runs from the conserved cysteine through the conserved F or W. D genes are given only for firm matches. The size field is filled for only some rows; it gives once, few, many or a size class.

TRBJ1-4,TRBV6-2/TRBV6-3,TRBD1,few,TGTGCCAGCAGTGCACAGGGGGCGCGAGAAAAACTGTTTTTT,CASSAQGAREKLFF
TRBJ1-2,TRBV3-1,.,.,TGTGCCAGCAGCCCATCTTCCTCAGGGGCCCCTAACTATGGCTACACCTTC,CASSPSSSGAPNYGYTF
TRBJ1-5,TRBV29-1,TRBD1,few,TGCAGCGTAGCGACAGGGGGCGAGGGTAGCAATCAGCCCCAGCATTTT,CSVATGGEGSNQPQHF
TRBJ2-2,TRBV18,.,few,TGTGCCAGCTCATCCGACAGTAACACCGGGGAGCTGTTTTTT,CASSSDSNTGELFF
TRBJ2-1,TRBV7-2,.,.,TGTGCCAGCAGCTTAGTTGATGGTAATGAGCAGTTCTTC,CASSLVDGNEQFF
TRBJ1-1,TRBV12-3/TRBV12-4,.,few,TGTGCCAGCAGTTTTAAGAAAACAGGTTTAGAAGCTTTCTTT,CASSFKKTGLEAFF
TRBJ2-3,TRBV7-2,TRBD1,.,TGTGCCAGCAGCCGCATACAGGGGGTAGGAGCAGATACGCAGTATTTT,CASSRIQGVGADTQYF
TRBJ1-1,TRBV5-1,.,many,TGCGCCAGCAGCTTCGACGCAAACACTGAAGCTTTCTTT,CASSFDANTEAFF
TRBJ2-1,TRBV6-1,.,few,TGTGCCAGCAGGGCCGGGACCCAGTCCTACAATGAGCAGTTCTTC,CASRAGTQSYNEQFF
TRBJ2-2,TRBV7-2,.,.,TGTGCCAGCAGCTTAGTGCCCGCGACCGCGAACACCGGGGAGCTGTTTTTT,CASSLVPATANTGELFF
TRBJ1-2,TRBV6-1,.,many,TGTGCCAGCAGTGAACAGACGGGGTATAACTATGGCTACACCTTC,CASSEQTGYNYGYTF
TRBJ2-3,TRBV6-1,.,.,TGTGCCAGCACGGAGTCTAGGACAGTCACAGATACGCAGTATTTT,CASTESRTVTDTQYF
TRBJ2-1,TRBV5-1,TRBD2,few,TGCGCCAGCAGCTCCGGGACTAGCCCGAATGAGCAGTTCTTC,CASSSGTSPNEQFF
TRBJ1-2,TRBV29-1,TRBD1,.,TGCAGCGTTGCCGCGGACAGGGGGACCTATGGCTACACCTTC,CSVAADRGTYGYTF
TRBJ2-1,TRBV20-1,.,.,TGCAGTGCTAGAGATCTGGCTTACAATGAGCAGTTCTTC,CSARDLAYNEQFF
TRBJ2-1,TRBV4-2,TRBD2,few,TGTGCCAGCAGCCAGGAAACTTTAGCGGGGGCCCTGGTTTTC,CASSQETLAGALVF
TRBJ2-2,TRBV7-2,.,few,TGTGCCAGCAGCTTAGCTCTGGAGCTGTTTTTT,CASSLALELFF
TRBJ2-3,TRBV5-1,TRBD2,.,TGCGCCAGCAGCTTGGTGTCTATGGGCGGGAGTGGCACAGATACGCAGTATTTT,CASSLVSMGGSGTDTQYF
TRBJ2-2,TRBV11-2,TRBD2,few,TGTGCCAGCAGCCTCGGACTAGCGGGAGCCGCGAACACCGGGGAGCTGTTTTTT,CASSLGLAGAANTGELFF
TRBJ1-4,TRBV20-1,.,many,TGCAGTGCTTGGGGGATAGAAAAACTGTTTTTT,CSAWGIEKLFF
TRBJ1-2,TRBV6-1,TRBD1,few,TGTGCCAGCAGTCCCGGGACAGGGGAGAGGGTAGTTGGCTACACCTTC,CASSPGTGERVVGYTF
TRBJ1-1,TRBV6-5,.,few,TGTGCCAGCAGTTACTCCATTCAGGGGAACACTGAAGCTTTCTTT,CASSYSIQGNTEAFF
TRBJ2-7,TRBV9,TRBD1,few,TGTGCCAGCAGCACAAAAGGGACAGGACCTGGGAAGCAGTACTTC,CASSTKGTGPGKQYF
TRBJ2-4,TRBV12-3/TRBV12-4,.,few,TGTGCCAGCAGTTTAATGAAGGACAGTCTAGCCAAAAACATTCAGTACTTC,CASSLMKDSLAKNIQYF
TRBJ1-5,TRBV5-1,.,few,TGCGCCAGCAGCTTGGACTACCCCAATCAGCCCCAGCATTTT,CASSLDYPNQPQHF
TRBJ1-4,TRBV2,.,few,TGTGCCAGCAGTATAATATCGCAGGAAAAACTGTTTTTT,CASSIISQEKLFF
TRBJ2-5,TRBV25-1,.,.,TGTGCCAGCAGTGTGGGGTCAGAGACCCAGTACTTC,CASSVGSETQYF
TRBJ1-2,TRBV29-1,.,.,TGCAGCGTTGCTGGACAGACACTATATGGCTACACCTTC,CSVAGQTLYGYTF
TRBJ2-7,TRBV4-2,.,.,TGTGCCAGCAGCCAAGCAATGCAGTACGAGCAGTACTTC,CASSQAMQYEQYF
TRBJ1-1,TRBV10-3,.,.,TGTGCCATCGTGGCGGCGATGAACACTGAAGCTTTCTTT,CAIVAAMNTEAFF
TRBJ1-2,TRBV6-2/TRBV6-3,.,few,TGTGCCAGCCAAAAGGAGGCCGGCAGCTATGGCTACACCTTC,CASQKEAGSYGYTF
TRBJ2-3,TRBV5-1,.,few,TGCGCCAGCAGCTTTGCTAGCCGCACAGATACGCAGTATTTT,CASSFASRTDTQYF
TRBJ2-1,TRBV25-1,TRBD2,.,TGTGCCAGCAGTGAATTGACTAGCGGATCCTACAATGAGCAGTTCTTC,CASSELTSGSYNEQFF
TRBJ1-1,TRBV5-1,.,few,TGCGCCAGCAGCCATGACGTCAGAGACACTGAAGCTTTCTTT,CASSHDVRDTEAFF
TRBJ2-7,TRBV12-3/TRBV12-4,TRBD1,.,TGTGCCAGCAGTGTGGACAGGGCCCTAGGCTCGGAGCAGTACTTC,CASSVDRALGSEQYF
TRBJ1-4,TRBV20-1,.,few,TGCAGTGCTAGAGAACCGGGGACTAATGAAAAACTGTTTTTT,CSAREPGTNEKLFF
TRBJ2-1,TRBV6-2/TRBV6-3,.,.,TGTGCCAGCAGTTCTGACTCGTTGCACTTCTTC,CASSSDSLHFF
TRBJ2-2,TRBV5-5,.,few,TGTGCCAGCAGCTTGGATGGGGACGGGGAGCTGTTTTTT,CASSLDGDGELFF
TRBJ2-6,TRBV6-1,.,few,TGTGCCAGCAGTGGTTTAGTAGGTATCTCTGGGGCCAACGTCCTGACTTTC,CASSGLVGISGANVLTF
TRBJ2-1,TRBV12-3/TRBV12-4,.,few,TGTGCCAGCAGACCCACAGGGTACAATGAGCAGTTCTTC,CASRPTGYNEQFF
TRBJ1-1,TRBV5-1,TRBD1,.,TGCGCCAGCAGCATGGACAGGGTGGGAGCTTTCTTT,CASSMDRVGAFF
TRBJ2-1,TRBV7-9,TRBD2,.,TGTGCCAGCAGCTTTCGGACTAGCGGGAGGGATGAGCAGTTCTTC,CASSFRTSGRDEQFF
TRBJ1-1,TRBV7-9,.,.,TGTGCCAGCACCCCAGAGGTTCTTGGAGCTTTCTTT,CASTPEVLGAFF
TRBJ2-7,TRBV24-1,.,few,TGTGCCACCCCTCCCCGACACCCAGGATTACAGTACTTC,CATPPRHPGLQYF
TRBJ1-4,TRBV12-5,.,.,TGTGCTAGTGGTTTGGATGAAAAACTGTTTTTT,CASGLDEKLFF
TRBJ2-1,TRBV5-1,.,.,TGCGCCACCAGCCCCGTAGGGGGGTACAATGAGCAGTTCTTC,CATSPVGGYNEQFF
TRBJ1-1,TRBV6-1,.,few,TGTGCCAGCAGGAAGGACGGGGTCCCAAACACTGAAGCTTTCTTT,CASRKDGVPNTEAFF
TRBJ1-2,TRBV5-1,.,few,TGCGCCAGCAGCAGCACCGGGGTCTATGGCTACACCTTC,CASSSTGVYGYTF
TRBJ1-3,TRBV4-1,.,few,TGCGCCAGCAGCTCGGCGGGGTCAACCATATATTTT,CASSSAGSTIYF
TRBJ1-5,TRBV20-1,.,.,TGCAGTGCTAGAGAGGGGCGGAGGGCCTATAGCAATCAGCCCCAGCATTTT,CSAREGRRAYSNQPQHF
TRBJ2-4,TRBV4-1,.,.,TGCGCCAGCAGCCAACTCCCCGGTAAAAACATTCAGTACTTC,CASSQLPGKNIQYF
TRBJ1-6,TRBV5-6,.,few,TGTGCCAGCAGCTTGGTCTCAGGGGATAATTCACCCCTCCACTTT,CASSLVSGDNSPLHF
TRBJ2-2,TRBV6-1,TRBD1,few,TGTGCCAGCTGCGAACAGGGGGCTGACACCGGGGAGCTGTTTTTT,CASCEQGADTGELFF
TRBJ1-5,TRBV3-1,.,few,TGTGCCAGCAGCCAGGGTGGGAGTGGGGGAAGCAATCAGCCCCAGCATTTT,CASSQGGSGGSNQPQHF
TRBJ1-1,TRBV2,TRBD1,.,TGTGCCAGCAGTGCTATGCAGGGGGCGAACACTGAAGCTTTCTTT,CASSAMQGANTEAFF